This T cell receptor beta chain is drawn from a study of CD8 T cells in Susac syndrome. Germline CDR1 reads SGHRS; CDR2 reads YFSETQ. J gave up 2 bases and V 3 bases, and 10 bases lay outside the gene matches. The CDR3 runs 16 residues. On this clonotype: What it binds is unknown.

CD8+ and CD4+ T cells from blood underwent TCR beta sequencing. RNA amounts of about 0.45 to 1 ug underwent reverse transcription with random hexamers. TCRdb analysed the immunoSEQ multiplex PCR reads with MiXCR anew, one entry per CDR3 protein. The sample has 400,000 to 550,000 distinct CDR3 sequences; around 83% are singletons. Study-level points and caveats: As acknowledged by the study, its TCR sequencing and HLA analysis included a relatively small number of individuals.

The sequence came from a human donor with multiple sclerosis. V gene TRBV5-1 combines with J gene TRBJ2-5; TRBD2 aligns across 7 bases. Sequenced material: CD8+ T cells from PBMCs. CDR3 loop: CASSWGVLASQETQYF. The CDR3 DNA is TGCGCCAGCAGCTGGGGGGTACTAGCGTCTCAAGAGACCCAGTACTTC. Combining the CDR3 with reference TRBV5-1 and TRBJ2-5 gives the whole variable domain KAGVTQTPRYLIKTRGQQVTLSCSPISGHRSVSWYQQTPGQGLQFLFEYFSETQRNKGNFPGRFSGRQFSNSRSEMNVSTLELGDSALYLCASSWGVLASQETQYFGPGTRLLVL.